This T cell receptor beta chain was identified in a study of regulatory T cells in long-lasting Graves disease. The overall study: Antithyroid drugs had been taken under 3 months by newly diagnosed Graves' patients.

According to the study, TCR beta libraries were built with iRepertoire HTBI primers and CDR3-region Arm-PCR. TCRdb used MiXCR to reprocess the multiplex PCR reads, holding one entry per CDR3 protein. The repertoire holds roughly 320,000 distinct CDR3 sequences, with roughly a sixth as singletons. Study results and limitations: A greater number of public clonotypes (around 3,000) was shared by persistent patients than by new patients (roughly 930).

From germline, CDR1 is MNHNS and CDR2 SASEGT. The ends lost 6 bases at V and 5 bases at J; junction bases unmatched: 11. This CDR3 is built from 15 residues. A note on this clonotype: Its antigen remains unknown.

Specified time point: newly diagnosed GD, antithyroid drugs for less than 3 months. Construction of the TCR library relied on RNA isolated from PBMCs. The sample was also reused in another study, on T cells in Graves' hyperthyroidism and ophthalmopathy. That source adds: In the first-round RT-PCR of the TCR CDR3, the HTBI primer set was used.

The rearrangement joins TRBV6-1 to TRBJ2-5; 8 bases line up with TRBD2. This material consisted of peripheral blood mononuclear cells (PBMCs), taken at new diagnosis, from a patient treated with antithyroid drugs. The sequence was collected from a man aged 40-55 years with Graves disease. CDR3: CASRAAAGAGETQYF. CDR3 coding DNA: TGTGCCAGCAGGGCGGCAGCGGGGGCAGGGGAGACCCAGTACTTC.